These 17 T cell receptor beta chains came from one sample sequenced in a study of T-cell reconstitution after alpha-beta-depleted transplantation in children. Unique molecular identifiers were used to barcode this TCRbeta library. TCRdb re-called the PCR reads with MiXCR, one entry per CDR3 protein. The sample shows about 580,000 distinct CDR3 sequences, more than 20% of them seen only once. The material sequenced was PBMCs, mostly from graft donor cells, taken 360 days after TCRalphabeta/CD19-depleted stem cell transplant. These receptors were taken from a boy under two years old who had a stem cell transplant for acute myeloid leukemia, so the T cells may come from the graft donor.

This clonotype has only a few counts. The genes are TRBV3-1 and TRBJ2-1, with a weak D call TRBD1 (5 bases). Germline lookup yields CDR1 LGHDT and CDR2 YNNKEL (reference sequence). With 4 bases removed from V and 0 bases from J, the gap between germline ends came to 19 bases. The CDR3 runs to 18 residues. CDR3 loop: CASSPHQWGSLSYNEQFF. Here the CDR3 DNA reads TGTGCCAGCAGCCCACACCAATGGGGCTCCCTCTCCTACAATGAGCAGTTCTTC.

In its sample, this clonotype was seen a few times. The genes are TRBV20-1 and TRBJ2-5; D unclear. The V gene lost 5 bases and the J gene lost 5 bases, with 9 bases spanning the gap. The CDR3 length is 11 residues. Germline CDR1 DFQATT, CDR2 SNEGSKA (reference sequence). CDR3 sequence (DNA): TGCAGTGCTCCCCGGGTTGAGACCCAGTACTTC. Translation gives CSAPRVETQYF.

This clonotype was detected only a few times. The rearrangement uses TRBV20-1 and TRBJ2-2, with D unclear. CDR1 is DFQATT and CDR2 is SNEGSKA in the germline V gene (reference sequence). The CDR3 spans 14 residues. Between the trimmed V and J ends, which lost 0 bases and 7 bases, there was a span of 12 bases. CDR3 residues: CSAREIGRGGELFF. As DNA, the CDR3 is TGCAGTGCTAGAGAAATAGGGCGCGGCGGGGAGCTGTTTTTT.

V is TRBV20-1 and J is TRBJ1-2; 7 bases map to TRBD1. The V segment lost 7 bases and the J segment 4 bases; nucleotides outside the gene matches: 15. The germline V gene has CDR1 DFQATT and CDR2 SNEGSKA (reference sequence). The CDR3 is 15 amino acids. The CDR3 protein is CSVGRRQGNVYGYTF. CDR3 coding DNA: TGCAGTGTGGGGCGTAGACAGGGCAATGTCTATGGCTACACCTTC.

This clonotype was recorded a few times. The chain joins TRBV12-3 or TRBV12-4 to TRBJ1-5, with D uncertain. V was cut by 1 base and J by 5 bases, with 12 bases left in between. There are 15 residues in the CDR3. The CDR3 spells CASSLVGRKDQPQHF. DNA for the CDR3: TGTGCCAGCAGTTTAGTGGGTCGAAAGGATCAGCCCCAGCATTTT.

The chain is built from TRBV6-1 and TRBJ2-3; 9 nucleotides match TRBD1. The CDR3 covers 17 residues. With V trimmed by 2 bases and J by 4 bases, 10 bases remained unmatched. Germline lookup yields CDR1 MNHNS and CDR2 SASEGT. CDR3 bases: TGTGCCAGCAGTGAAATCATGAGGGACAGGGCAGCAGATACGCAGTATTTT. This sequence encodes CASSEIMRDRAADTQYF.

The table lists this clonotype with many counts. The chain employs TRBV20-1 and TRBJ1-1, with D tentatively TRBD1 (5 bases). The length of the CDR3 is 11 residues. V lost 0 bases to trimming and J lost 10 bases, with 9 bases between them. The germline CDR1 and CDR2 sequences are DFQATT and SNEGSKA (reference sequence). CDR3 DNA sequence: TGCAGTGCTAGAGAGGGGGAAGGAGCTTTCTTT. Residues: CSAREGEGAFF.

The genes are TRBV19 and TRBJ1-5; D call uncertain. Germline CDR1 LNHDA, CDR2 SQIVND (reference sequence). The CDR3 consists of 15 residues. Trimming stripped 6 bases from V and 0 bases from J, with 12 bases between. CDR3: CASSPPGYSNQPQHF. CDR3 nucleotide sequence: TGTGCCAGTAGCCCGCCAGGATATAGCAATCAGCCCCAGCATTTT.

This CDR3 is CSAIGGFTDTQYF. In DNA form, the CDR3 reads TGCAGTGCTATCGGGGGGTTCACAGATACGCAGTATTTT. The V call is TRBV20-1, the J call TRBJ2-3, with 7 bases lining up with TRBD2. Germline loops: CDR1 DFQATT, CDR2 SNEGSKA (reference sequence). V was pared by 4 bases and J by 2 bases, with 3 bases of the junction left unmatched. CDR3 size: 13 residues.

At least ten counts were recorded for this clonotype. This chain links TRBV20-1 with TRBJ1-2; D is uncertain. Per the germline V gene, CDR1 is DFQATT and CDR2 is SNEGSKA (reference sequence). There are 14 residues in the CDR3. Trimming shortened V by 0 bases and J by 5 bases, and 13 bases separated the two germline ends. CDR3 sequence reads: CSAREYSRSYGYTF. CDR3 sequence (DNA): TGCAGTGCTAGAGAGTACTCGCGATCTTATGGCTACACCTTC.

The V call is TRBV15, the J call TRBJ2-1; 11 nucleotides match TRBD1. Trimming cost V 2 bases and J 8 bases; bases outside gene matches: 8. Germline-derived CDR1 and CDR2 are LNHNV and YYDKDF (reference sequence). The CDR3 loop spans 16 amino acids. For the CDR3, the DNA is TGTGCCACCAGCAGACGCCGCCGGGACAGGGGGGATGAGCAGTTCTTC. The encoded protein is CATSRRRRDRGDEQFF. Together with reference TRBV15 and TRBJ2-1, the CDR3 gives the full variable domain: DAMVIQNPRYQVTQFGKPVTLSCSQTLNHNVMYWYQQKSSQAPKLLFHYYDKDFNNEADTPDNFQSRRPNTSFCFLDIRSPGLGDTAMYLCATSRRRRDRGDEQFFGPGTRLTVL.

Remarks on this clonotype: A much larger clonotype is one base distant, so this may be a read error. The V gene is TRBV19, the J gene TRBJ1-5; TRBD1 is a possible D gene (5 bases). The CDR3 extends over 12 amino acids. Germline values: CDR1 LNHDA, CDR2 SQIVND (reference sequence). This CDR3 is CASTTVDQPQRF. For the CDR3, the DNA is TGTGCCAGTACGACAGTCGATCAGCCCCAGCGTTTT.

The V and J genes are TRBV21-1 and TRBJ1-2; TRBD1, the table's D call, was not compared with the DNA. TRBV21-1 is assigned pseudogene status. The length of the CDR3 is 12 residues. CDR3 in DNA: TGTGCCACCCCAGGACAGGAGAATGGCTACACCTTC. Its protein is CATPGQENGYTF.

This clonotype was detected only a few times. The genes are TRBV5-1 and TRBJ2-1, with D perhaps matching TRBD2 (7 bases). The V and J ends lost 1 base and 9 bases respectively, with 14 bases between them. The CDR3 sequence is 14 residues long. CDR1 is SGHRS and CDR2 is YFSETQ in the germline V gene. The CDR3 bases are TGCGCCAGCAGCTTGAACAGGGAGCGGGGTGAGCAGTTCTTC. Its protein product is CASSLNRERGEQFF.

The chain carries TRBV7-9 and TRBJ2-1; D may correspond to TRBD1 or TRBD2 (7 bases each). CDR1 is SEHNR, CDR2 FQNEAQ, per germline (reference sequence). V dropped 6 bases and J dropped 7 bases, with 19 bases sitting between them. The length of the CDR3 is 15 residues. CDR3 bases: TGTGCCAGCAGTTTTAATCACAGGGGAGGGAATGAGCAGTTCTTC. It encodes CASSFNHRGGNEQFF.

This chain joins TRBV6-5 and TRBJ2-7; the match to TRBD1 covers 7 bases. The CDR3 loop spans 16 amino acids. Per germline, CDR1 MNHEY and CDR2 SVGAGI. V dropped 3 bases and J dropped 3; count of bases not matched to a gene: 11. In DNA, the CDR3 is TGTGCCAGCAGTTATTGGGGACAGCCCGATGACTACGAGCAGTACTTC. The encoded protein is CASSYWGQPDDYEQYF.

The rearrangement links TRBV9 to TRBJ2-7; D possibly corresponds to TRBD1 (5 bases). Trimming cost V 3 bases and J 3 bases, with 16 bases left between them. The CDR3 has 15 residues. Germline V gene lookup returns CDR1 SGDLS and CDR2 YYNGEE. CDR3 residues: CASSEGSHGVYEQYF. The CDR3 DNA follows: TGTGCCAGCAGCGAGGGGTCCCATGGGGTCTACGAGCAGTACTTC.